This T cell receptor beta chain derives from a study of radiotherapy plus CTLA-4 blockade in lung cancer. Libraries were prepared by immunoSEQ multiplex PCR; TCRdb keeps only in-frame clonotypes and omits some of them. The sample contains roughly 110,000 clones, approximately 87% of which appear only once. This specimen consisted of peripheral blood, obtained from a patient treated with radiotherapy plus ipilimumab. The TCR comes from a human donor with non-small cell lung cancer that progressed on radiotherapy plus ipilimumab. Some clones in this sample may be carry-over from other donors' samples.

CDR3 DNA: TGTGCCAGTAGTGCCCCCCGGGGAGGTGAAGATACGCAGTATTTT. Its translation is CASSAPRGGEDTQYF. The chain combines TRBV19 with TRBJ2-3, with D possibly TRBD2 on 6 matching bases. The CDR3 consists of 15 residues. CDR1 is LNHDA, CDR2 SQIVND, per germline (reference sequence). The V end lost 5 bases, the J end lost 5 bases, and 17 bases lay between the germline ends.